A selection of T cell receptor beta chains follows, all from one sample in a study of a mutant IDH1 vaccine in newly diagnosed glioma. Using immunoSEQ multiplex PCR, the repertoire was profiled, and TCRdb retains in-frame clones only, with some absent. The table has 24,000 or so clones, more than 70% seen once. Their recognized antigens are unknown. Sequences were derived from PBMCs, sampled from a glioma patient whose treatment included an IDH1 peptide vaccine. The receptors shown here come from a man aged 40-50 years with glioma. Both conserved end residues are part of each CDR3. D genes are given only for firm matches. Size is omitted from some rows. Given values are once, few, many or a class for expanded clones.

J | V | size | D | CDR3 | DNA
TRBJ2-3 | TRBV6-1 | . | . | CASSGPNSPISTDTQYF | TGTGCCAGCAGTGGACCCAACAGCCCCATTAGCACAGATACGCAGTATTTT
TRBJ1-5 | TRBV28 | . | TRBD1 | CASSLGQGRQPQHF | TGTGCCAGCAGTCTCGGACAGGGCCGGCAGCCCCAGCATTTT
TRBJ1-1 | TRBV19 | . | . | CASSLPGGANTEAFF | TGTGCCAGTAGTCTGCCGGGGGGGGCGAACACTGAAGCTTTCTTT
TRBJ2-7 | TRBV11-2 | once | . | CASSFAPSRSFHEQYF | TGTGCCAGCAGCTTTGCCCCCTCGAGAAGCTTCCACGAGCAGTACTTC
TRBJ1-1 | TRBV5-1 | . | . | CASSFEGNTEAFF | TGCGCCAGCAGCTTTGAGGGGAACACTGAAGCTTTCTTT
TRBJ1-3 | TRBV4-2 | . | . | CASSLSGLSGNTIYF | TGTGCCAGCAGCCTATCAGGTCTCTCTGGAAACACCATATATTTT
TRBJ2-5 | TRBV5-4 | . | . | CASTSPDGSQETQYF | TGTGCCAGCACCTCTCCCGATGGGAGCCAAGAGACCCAGTACTTC
TRBJ2-7 | TRBV18 | . | TRBD2 | CASSGSGRAHEQYF | TGTGCCAGCTCAGGGAGCGGGAGGGCCCACGAGCAGTACTTC
TRBJ2-5 | TRBV27 | . | TRBD2 | CASSFTSGGETQYF | TGTGCCAGCAGTTTCACTAGCGGCGGAGAGACCCAGTACTTC
TRBJ2-7 | TRBV7-9 | . | . | CASSLSERGHEQYF | TGTGCCAGCAGCTTATCCGAGAGGGGCCACGAGCAGTACTTC
TRBJ2-7 | TRBV5-1 | . | TRBD2 | CASSPLAPRGYEQYF | TGCGCCAGCAGCCCCCTGGCTCCGCGGGGGTACGAGCAGTACTTC
TRBJ2-3 | TRBV6-5 | once | . | CASSYSLSSTDTQYF | TGTGCCAGCAGTTACTCGCTTTCTAGCACAGATACGCAGTATTTT
TRBJ2-2 | TRBV5-4 | . | . | CASTTLTGELFF | TGTGCCAGCACTACTCTCACCGGGGAGCTGTTTTTT
TRBJ1-2 | TRBV18 | . | . | CASSPGAQGHGYTF | TGTGCCAGCTCACCAGGGGCCCAGGGGCATGGCTACACCTTC
TRBJ2-7 | TRBV7-3 | . | . | CASSGGGGSVYEQYF | TGTGCCAGCAGTGGGGGAGGGGGGTCTGTCTACGAGCAGTACTTC
TRBJ2-7 | TRBV2 | . | TRBD1 | CASQMGQPYEQYF | TGTGCCAGCCAAATGGGACAGCCCTACGAGCAGTACTTC
TRBJ2-7 | TRBV4-3 | . | . | CASSQDIGSRRYEQYF | TGCGCCAGCAGCCAAGATATCGGAAGTCGGCGCTACGAGCAGTACTTC
TRBJ1-3 | TRBV29-1 | . | TRBD1 | CSVHGQGSENTIYF | TGCAGCGTCCATGGACAGGGTAGTGAAAACACCATATATTTT
TRBJ2-5 | TRBV2 | . | . | CASSEQTQYF | TGTGCCAGCAGTGAGCAGACCCAGTACTTC
TRBJ2-7 | TRBV14 | . | . | CASSQVLVSGEQYF | TGTGCCAGCAGCCAAGTACTAGTTTCAGGGGAGCAGTACTTC
TRBJ2-1 | TRBV27 | . | . | CASSRIRGAGLMVNEQFF | TGTGCCAGCAGCCGAATTCGGGGGGCGGGACTAATGGTTAATGAGCAGTTCTTC
TRBJ2-7 | TRBV5-1 | . | TRBD1 | CASSLDRGYEQYF | TGCGCCAGCAGCTTGGACAGGGGCTACGAGCAGTACTTC
TRBJ2-5 | TRBV5-8 | . | . | CASSLAYETQYF | TGTGCCAGCAGCTTGGCGTATGAGACCCAGTACTTC
TRBJ2-6 | TRBV27 | . | . | CASRRAGANVLTF | TGTGCCAGCAGGAGGGCCGGGGCCAACGTCCTGACTTTC
TRBJ2-7 | TRBV6-5 | . | . | CASSYDRQYEQYF | TGTGCCAGCAGTTACGACAGACAATACGAGCAGTACTTC
TRBJ2-4 | TRBV19 | . | TRBD2 | CASSAPSGRNIQYF | TGTGCCAGTAGTGCTCCTAGCGGGAGAAACATTCAGTACTTC
TRBJ2-1 | TRBV7-9 | . | TRBD1 | CCTPGQGYNEQFF | TGTTGTACGCCTGGACAGGGCTACAATGAGCAGTTCTTC
TRBJ2-7 | TRBV7-9 | . | TRBD1 | CASSFDGTGIAYEQYF | TGTGCCAGCAGCTTCGATGGGACAGGCATCGCCTACGAGCAGTACTTC
TRBJ1-2 | TRBV10-3 | . | . | CAVGRTDYGYTF | TGTGCCGTCGGACGGACGGACTATGGCTACACCTTC
TRBJ2-2 | TRBV29-1 | once | . | CSTLGWGELFF | TGCAGCACCCTGGGGTGGGGGGAGCTGTTTTTT
TRBJ1-2 | TRBV5-3 | . | . | CARSNTLPYGYTF | TGTGCCAGAAGCAATACCCTACCCTATGGCTACACCTTC
TRBJ1-5 | TRBV2 | . | . | CASLRQAYSNQPQHF | TGTGCCAGCTTGCGACAGGCCTATAGCAATCAGCCCCAGCATTTT
TRBJ2-3 | TRBV7-7 | once | . | CASSARQADTQYF | TGTGCTAGCAGCGCCCGACAGGCAGATACGCAGTATTTT
TRBJ1-2 | TRBV7-9 | . | . | CASTRSGAFGYTF | TGTGCCAGCACCCGGTCTGGGGCCTTTGGCTACACCTTC
TRBJ2-3 | TRBV19 | . | . | CASSLGSSLDTQYF | TGTGCCAGTAGTTTGGGGAGCTCGTTAGATACGCAGTATTTT
TRBJ2-5 | TRBV25-1 | . | . | CASSFSAGVAETQYF | TGTGCCAGCAGTTTTTCAGCAGGGGTAGCGGAGACCCAGTACTTC